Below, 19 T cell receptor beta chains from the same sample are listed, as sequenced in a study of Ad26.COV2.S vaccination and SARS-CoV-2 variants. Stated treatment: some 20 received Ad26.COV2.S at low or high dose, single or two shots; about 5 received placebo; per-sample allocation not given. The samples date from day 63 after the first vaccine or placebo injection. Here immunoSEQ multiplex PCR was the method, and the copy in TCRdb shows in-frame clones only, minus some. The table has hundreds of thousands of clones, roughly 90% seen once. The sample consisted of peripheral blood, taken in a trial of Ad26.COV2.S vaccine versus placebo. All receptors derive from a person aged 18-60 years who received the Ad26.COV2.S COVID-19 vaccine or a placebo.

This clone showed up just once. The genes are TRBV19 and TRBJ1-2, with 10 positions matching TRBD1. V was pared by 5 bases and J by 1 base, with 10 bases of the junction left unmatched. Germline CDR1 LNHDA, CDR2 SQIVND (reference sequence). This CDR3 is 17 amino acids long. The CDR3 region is CASSFGQGGLINYGYTF. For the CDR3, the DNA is TGTGCCAGTAGTTTTGGACAGGGGGGCCTCATTAACTATGGCTACACCTTC.

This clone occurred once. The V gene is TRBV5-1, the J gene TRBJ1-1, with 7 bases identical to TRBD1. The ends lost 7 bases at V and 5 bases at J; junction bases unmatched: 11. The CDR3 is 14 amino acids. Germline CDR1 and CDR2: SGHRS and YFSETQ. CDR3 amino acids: CASGREGAGTEAFF. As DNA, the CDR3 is TGCGCCAGCGGTAGGGAGGGGGCAGGGACTGAAGCTTTCTTT.

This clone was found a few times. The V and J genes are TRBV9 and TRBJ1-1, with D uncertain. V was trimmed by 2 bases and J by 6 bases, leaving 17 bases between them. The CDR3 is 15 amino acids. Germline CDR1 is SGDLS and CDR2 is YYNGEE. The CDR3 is CASSVGPGRDAEAFF. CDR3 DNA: TGTGCCAGCAGCGTCGGGCCTGGTAGAGACGCTGAAGCTTTCTTT.

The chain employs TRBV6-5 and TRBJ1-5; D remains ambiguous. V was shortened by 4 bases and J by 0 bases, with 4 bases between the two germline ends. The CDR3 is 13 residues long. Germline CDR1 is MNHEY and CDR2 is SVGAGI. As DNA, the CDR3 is TGTGCCAGCAGTTGGACTAGCAATCAGCCCCAGCATTTT. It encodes CASSWTSNQPQHF.

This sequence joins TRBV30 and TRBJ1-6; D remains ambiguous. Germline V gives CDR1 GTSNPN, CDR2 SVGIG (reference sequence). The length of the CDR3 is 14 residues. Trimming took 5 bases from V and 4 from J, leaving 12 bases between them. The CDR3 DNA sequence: TGTGCCTGGGTGGACTACTTGTATAATTCACCCCTCCACTTT. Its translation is CAWVDYLYNSPLHF.

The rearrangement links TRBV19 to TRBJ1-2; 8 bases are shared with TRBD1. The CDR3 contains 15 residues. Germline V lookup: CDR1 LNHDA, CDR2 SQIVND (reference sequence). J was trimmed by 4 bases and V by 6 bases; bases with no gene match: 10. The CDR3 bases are TGTGCCAGTAGGGGCCCTGGACAGGGCGGCTATGGCTACACCTTC. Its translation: CASRGPGQGGYGYTF.

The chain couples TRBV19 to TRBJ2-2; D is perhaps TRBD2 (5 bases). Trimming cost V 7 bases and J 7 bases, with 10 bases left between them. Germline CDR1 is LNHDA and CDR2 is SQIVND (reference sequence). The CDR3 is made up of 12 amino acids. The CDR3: CASTRSGGELFF. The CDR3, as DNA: TGTGCCAGTACCAGGAGCGGCGGGGAGCTGTTTTTT.

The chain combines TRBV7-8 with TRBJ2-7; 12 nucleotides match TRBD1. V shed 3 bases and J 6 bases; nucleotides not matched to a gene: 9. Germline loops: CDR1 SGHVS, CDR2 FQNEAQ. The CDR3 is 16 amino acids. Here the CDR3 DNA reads TGTGCCAGCAGCTTCATTCTTGGGACAGGGGGCTCCGAGCAGTACTTC. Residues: CASSFILGTGGSEQYF.

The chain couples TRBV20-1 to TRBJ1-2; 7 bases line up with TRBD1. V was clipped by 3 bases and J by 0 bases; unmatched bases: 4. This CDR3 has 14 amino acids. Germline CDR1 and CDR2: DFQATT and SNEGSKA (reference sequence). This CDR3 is CSASRTGSNYGYTF. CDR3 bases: TGCAGTGCTAGTAGGACAGGTTCTAACTATGGCTACACCTTC.

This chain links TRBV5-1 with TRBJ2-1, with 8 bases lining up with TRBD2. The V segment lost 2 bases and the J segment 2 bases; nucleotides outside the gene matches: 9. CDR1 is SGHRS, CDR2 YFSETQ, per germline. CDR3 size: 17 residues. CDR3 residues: CASSFLGAGGPYNEQFF. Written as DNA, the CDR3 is TGCGCCAGCAGCTTCTTGGGGGCGGGGGGACCCTACAATGAGCAGTTCTTC.

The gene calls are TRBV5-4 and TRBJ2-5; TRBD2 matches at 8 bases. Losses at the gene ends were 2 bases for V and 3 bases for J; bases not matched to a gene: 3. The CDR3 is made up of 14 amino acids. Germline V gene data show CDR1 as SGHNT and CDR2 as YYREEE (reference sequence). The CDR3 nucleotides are TGTGCCAGCAGCTTACTAGCGGATGAAGAGACCCAGTACTTC. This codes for CASSLLADEETQYF.

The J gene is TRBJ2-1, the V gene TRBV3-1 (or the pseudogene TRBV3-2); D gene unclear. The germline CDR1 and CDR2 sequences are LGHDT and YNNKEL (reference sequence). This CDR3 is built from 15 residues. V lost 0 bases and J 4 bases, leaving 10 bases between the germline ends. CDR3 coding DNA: TGTGCCAGCAGCCAAGATCTAGTACTGTACAATGAGCAGTTCTTC. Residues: CASSQDLVLYNEQFF.

The CDR3 DNA follows: TGCGCCAGCAGCTCCTCAGGGGGCATTGGCTACACCTTC. Protein: CASSSSGGIGYTF. The chain recombines TRBV5-1 with TRBJ1-2; 8 nucleotides align to TRBD1. The CDR3 runs 13 residues. CDR1 SGHRS and CDR2 YFSETQ come from the germline V gene. Trimming removed 3 bases from V and 7 bases from J; junction bases left unmatched: 5. Full variable domain (missing parts from reference TRBV5-1 and TRBJ1-2): KAGVTQTPRYLIKTRGQQVTLSCSPISGHRSVSWYQQTPGQGLQFLFEYFSETQRNKGNFPGRFSGRQFSNSRSEMNVSTLELGDSALYLCASSSSGGIGYTFGSGTRLTVV.

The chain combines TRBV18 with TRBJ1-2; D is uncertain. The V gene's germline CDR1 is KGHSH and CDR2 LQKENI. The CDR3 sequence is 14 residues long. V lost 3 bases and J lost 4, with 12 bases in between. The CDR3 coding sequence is TGTGCCAGCTCACCCCTGGACGGACCCTATGGCTACACCTTC. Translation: CASSPLDGPYGYTF.

CDR3 amino acids: CASSSGHPNTGELFF. The CDR3 DNA sequence: TGCGCCAGCAGCTCGGGACATCCTAACACCGGGGAGCTGTTTTTT. This sequence joins TRBV5-1 and TRBJ2-2, with D tentatively TRBD1 (6 bases). The germline V gene has CDR1 SGHRS and CDR2 YFSETQ. CDR3 length: 15 residues. Trimming removed 3 bases at V and 2 bases at J, with 11 bases between.

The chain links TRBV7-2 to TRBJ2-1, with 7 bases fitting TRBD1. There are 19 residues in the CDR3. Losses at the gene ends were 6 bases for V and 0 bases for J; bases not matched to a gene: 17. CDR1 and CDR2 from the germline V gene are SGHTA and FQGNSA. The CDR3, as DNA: TGTGCCAGCAGACCGACAGGGTTGTTTGCCGGGTACTCCTACAATGAGCAGTTCTTC. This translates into CASRPTGLFAGYSYNEQFF.

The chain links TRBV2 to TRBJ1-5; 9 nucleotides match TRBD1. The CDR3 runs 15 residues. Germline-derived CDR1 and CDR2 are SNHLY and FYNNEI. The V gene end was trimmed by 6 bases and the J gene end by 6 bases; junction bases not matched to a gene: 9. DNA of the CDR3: TGTGCCAGCAGCCGAACAGGGGGCCGAAGTCAGCCCCAGCATTTT. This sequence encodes CASSRTGGRSQPQHF.

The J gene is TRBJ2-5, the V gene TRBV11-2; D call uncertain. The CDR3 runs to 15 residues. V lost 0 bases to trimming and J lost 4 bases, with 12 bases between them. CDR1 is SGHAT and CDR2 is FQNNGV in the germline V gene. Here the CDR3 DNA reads TGTGCCAGCAGCTTAGACGGTGGGGTCGGAGAGACCCAGTACTTC. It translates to CASSLDGGVGETQYF. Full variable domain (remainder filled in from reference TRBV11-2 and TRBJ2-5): EAGVAQSPRYKIIEKRQSVAFWCNPISGHATLYWYQQILGQGPKLLIQFQNNGVVDDSQLPKDRFSAERLKGVDSTLKIQPAKLEDSAVYLCASSLDGGVGETQYFGPGTRLLVL.

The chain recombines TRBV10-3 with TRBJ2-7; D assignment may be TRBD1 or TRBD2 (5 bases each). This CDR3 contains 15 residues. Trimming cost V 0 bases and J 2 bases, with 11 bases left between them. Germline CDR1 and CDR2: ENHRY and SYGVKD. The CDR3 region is CAISESGTATYEQYF. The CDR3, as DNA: TGTGCCATCAGTGAGTCAGGGACGGCCACCTACGAGCAGTACTTC.